These T cell receptor beta chains were read from a single sample in a study of response to subunit inactivated influenza vaccine. TCRdb re-derived calls from the RT-PCR reads in MiXCR, one entry per CDR3 protein. Among around 760,000 distinct CDR3 sequences, more than 11% were seen once, and the ten largest hold approximately 6.5%. This material consisted of PBMCs from blood, taken less than 15 days before vaccination. The receptors originated from a man aged 45-65 years who received an inactivated influenza vaccine. The CDR3 runs from the conserved cysteine through the conserved F or W. The order of the fields is V gene, J gene, clone size, D gene, CDR3 protein, CDR3 DNA. D genes are given only for firm matches. Size is stated for part of the rows, as once, few or many counts, or as a class when the clone is expanded.

V: TRBV11-2
J: TRBJ1-1
size: few
D: TRBD1
CDR3: CASSLVAGGRGTEAFF
DNA: TGTGCCAGCAGCTTAGTGGCAGGGGGCCGAGGTACTGAAGCTTTCTTT

V: TRBV12-3/TRBV12-4
J: TRBJ2-3
size: few
D: TRBD1
CDR3: CASSLEGTGTDTQYF
DNA: TGTGCCAGCAGTTTAGAGGGGACAGGCACAGATACGCAGTATTTT

V: TRBV3-1
J: TRBJ1-6
size: few
D: NA
CDR3: CASSQDLKPPLHF
DNA: TGTGCCAGCAGCCAAGATCTTAAGCCACCCCTCCACTTT

V: TRBV2
J: TRBJ2-2
size: NA
D: TRBD1
CDR3: CASSVDRAWELFF
DNA: TGTGCCAGCAGTGTTGACAGGGCATGGGAGCTGTTTTTT

V: TRBV5-1
J: TRBJ2-2
size: few
D: NA
CDR3: CASSGVNTGELFF
DNA: TGCGCCAGCAGCGGTGTGAACACCGGGGAGCTGTTTTTT

V: TRBV5-1
J: TRBJ2-7
size: few
D: NA
CDR3: CASSLLGLTAHEQYF
DNA: TGCGCCAGCAGCTTGCTCGGTCTCACCGCCCACGAGCAGTACTTC

V: TRBV5-5
J: TRBJ2-7
size: many
D: NA
CDR3: CASSLVAGQIYEQYF
DNA: TGTGCCAGCAGCTTGGTAGCAGGGCAAATCTACGAGCAGTACTTC

V: TRBV5-1
J: TRBJ2-7
size: few
D: TRBD1
CDR3: CASTRQQGTYEQYF
DNA: TGCGCCAGCACCCGGCAACAGGGGACCTACGAGCAGTACTTC

V: TRBV6-4
J: TRBJ2-6
size: NA
D: NA
CDR3: CASSEVSGANVLTF
DNA: TGTGCCAGCAGTGAAGTCTCTGGGGCCAACGTCCTGACTTTC

V: TRBV4-3
J: TRBJ2-2
size: few
D: TRBD1
CDR3: CASSQDVRGNYRELFF
DNA: TGCGCCAGCAGCCAAGATGTCAGGGGGAATTATCGGGAGCTGTTTTTT

V: TRBV28
J: TRBJ2-1
size: few
D: TRBD2
CDR3: CASSLLPLAGLSSYNEQFF
DNA: TGTGCCAGCAGTTTATTACCACTAGCGGGGCTCAGCTCCTACAATGAGCAGTTCTTC

V: TRBV7-9
J: TRBJ2-5
size: many
D: NA
CDR3: CASRPPGTTQETQYF
DNA: TGTGCCAGCAGGCCCCCCGGGACCACACAAGAGACCCAGTACTTC

V: TRBV14
J: TRBJ2-5
size: NA
D: NA
CDR3: CASSQDSMGGETQYF
DNA: TGTGCCAGCAGCCAAGACAGTATGGGTGGAGAGACCCAGTACTTC

V: TRBV9
J: TRBJ1-1
size: NA
D: NA
CDR3: CASSVDSMNTEAFF
DNA: TGTGCCAGCAGCGTAGACAGCATGAACACTGAAGCTTTCTTT

V: TRBV12-3/TRBV12-4
J: TRBJ1-1
size: NA
D: TRBD1
CDR3: CASSLRDSTEAFF
DNA: TGTGCCAGCAGTTTAAGGGACAGCACTGAAGCTTTCTTT

V: TRBV7-9
J: TRBJ2-1
size: few
D: TRBD1
CDR3: CASSTPTGLGNEQFF
DNA: TGTGCCAGCAGCACCCCGACAGGGTTAGGCAATGAGCAGTTCTTC